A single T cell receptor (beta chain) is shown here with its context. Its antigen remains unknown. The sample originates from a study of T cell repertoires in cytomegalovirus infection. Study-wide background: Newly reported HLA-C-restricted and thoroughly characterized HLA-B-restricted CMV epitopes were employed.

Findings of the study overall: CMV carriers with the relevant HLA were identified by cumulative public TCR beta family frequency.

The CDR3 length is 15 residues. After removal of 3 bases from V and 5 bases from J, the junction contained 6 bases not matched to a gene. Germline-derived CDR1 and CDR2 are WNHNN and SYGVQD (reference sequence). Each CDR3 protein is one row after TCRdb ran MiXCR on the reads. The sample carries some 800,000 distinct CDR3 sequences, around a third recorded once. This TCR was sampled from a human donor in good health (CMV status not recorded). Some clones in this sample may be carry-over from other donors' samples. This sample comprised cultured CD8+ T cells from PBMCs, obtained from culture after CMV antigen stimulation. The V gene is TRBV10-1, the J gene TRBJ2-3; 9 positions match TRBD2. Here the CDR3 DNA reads TGCGCCAGCAGTGAATTAGCGGGGGTCGGAGATACGCAGTATTTT. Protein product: CASSELAGVGDTQYF.